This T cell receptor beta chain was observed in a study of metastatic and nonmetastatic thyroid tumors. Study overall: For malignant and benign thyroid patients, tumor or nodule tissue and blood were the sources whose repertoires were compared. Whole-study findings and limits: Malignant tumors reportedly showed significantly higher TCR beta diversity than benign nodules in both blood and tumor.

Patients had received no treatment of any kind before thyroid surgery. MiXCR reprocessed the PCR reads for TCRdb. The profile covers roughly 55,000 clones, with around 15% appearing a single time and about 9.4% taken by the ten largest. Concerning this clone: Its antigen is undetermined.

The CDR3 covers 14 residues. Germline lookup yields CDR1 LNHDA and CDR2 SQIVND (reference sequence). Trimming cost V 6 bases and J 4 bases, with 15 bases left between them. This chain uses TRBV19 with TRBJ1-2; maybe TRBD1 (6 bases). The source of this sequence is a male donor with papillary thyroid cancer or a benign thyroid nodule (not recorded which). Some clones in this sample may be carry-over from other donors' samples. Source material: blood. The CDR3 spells CASSASGGRYGYTF. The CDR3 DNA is TGTGCCAGTAGCGCAAGCGGGGGGCGCTATGGCTACACCTTC. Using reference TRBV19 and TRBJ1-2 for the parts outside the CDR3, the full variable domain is DGGITQSPKYLFRKEGQNVTLSCEQNLNHDAMYWYRQDPGQGLRLIYYSQIVNDFQKGDIAEGYSVSREKKESFPLTVTSAQKNPTAFYLCASSASGGRYGYTFGSGTRLTVV.